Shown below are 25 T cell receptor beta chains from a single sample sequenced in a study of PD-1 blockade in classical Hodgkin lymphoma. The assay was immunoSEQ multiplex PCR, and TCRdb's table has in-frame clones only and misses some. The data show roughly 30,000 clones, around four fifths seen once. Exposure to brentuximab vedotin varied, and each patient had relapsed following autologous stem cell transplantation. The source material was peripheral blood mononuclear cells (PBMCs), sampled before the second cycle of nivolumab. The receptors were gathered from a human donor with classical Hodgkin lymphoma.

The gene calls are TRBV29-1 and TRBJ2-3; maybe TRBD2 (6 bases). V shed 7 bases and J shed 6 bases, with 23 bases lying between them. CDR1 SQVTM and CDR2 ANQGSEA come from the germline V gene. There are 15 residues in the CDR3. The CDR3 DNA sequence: TGCAGCGGAAAAGCCGGGACTTCCATTGGGGATACGCAGTATTTT. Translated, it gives CSGKAGTSIGDTQYF.

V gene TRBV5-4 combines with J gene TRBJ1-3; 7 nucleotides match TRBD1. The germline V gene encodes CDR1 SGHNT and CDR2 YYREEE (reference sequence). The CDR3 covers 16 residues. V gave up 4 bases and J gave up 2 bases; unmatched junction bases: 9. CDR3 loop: CASSLTTGSTGNTIYF. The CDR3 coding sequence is TGTGCCAGCAGCCTTACGACAGGGTCAACTGGAAACACCATATATTTT.

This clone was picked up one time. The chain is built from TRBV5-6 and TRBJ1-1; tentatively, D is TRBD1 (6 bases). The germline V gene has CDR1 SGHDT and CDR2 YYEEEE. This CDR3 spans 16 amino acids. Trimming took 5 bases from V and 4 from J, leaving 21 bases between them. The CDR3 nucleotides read TGTGCCAGCAGAAAGACAGGAAAGAGGGAGTCCACTGAAGCTTTCTTT. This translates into CASRKTGKRESTEAFF. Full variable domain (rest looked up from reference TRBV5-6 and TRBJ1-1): DAGVTQSPTHLIKTRGQQVTLRCSPKSGHDTVSWYQQALGQGPQFIFQYYEEEERQRGNFPDRFSGHQFPNYSSELNVNALLLGDSALYLCASRKTGKRESTEAFFGQGTRLTVV.

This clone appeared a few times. As DNA, the CDR3 is TGTGCCTCGGGGTTAGGGGAAAAACTGTTTTTT. Translating gives CASGLGEKLFF. The gene calls are TRBV6-5 and TRBJ1-4; D is unclear. Trimming cost V 11 bases and J 8 bases, with 12 bases left between them. Germline V gene lookup returns CDR1 MNHEY and CDR2 SVGAGI. The length of the CDR3 is 11 residues.

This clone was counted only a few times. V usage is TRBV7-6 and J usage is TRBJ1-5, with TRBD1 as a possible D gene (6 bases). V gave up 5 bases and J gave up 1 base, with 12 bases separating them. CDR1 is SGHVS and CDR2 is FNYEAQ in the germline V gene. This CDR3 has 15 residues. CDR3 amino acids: CASSPHTGSNQPQHF. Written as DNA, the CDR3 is TGTGCCAGCAGCCCCCACACAGGGAGCAATCAGCCCCAGCATTTT.

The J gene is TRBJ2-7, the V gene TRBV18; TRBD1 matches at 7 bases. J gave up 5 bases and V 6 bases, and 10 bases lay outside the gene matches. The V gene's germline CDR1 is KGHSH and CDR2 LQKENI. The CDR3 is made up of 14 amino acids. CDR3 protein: CASSSDRVGNEQYF. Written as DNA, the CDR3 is TGTGCCAGCTCGTCAGACAGGGTGGGTAACGAGCAGTACTTC. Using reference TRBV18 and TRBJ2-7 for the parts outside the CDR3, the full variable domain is NAGVMQNPRHLVRRRGQEARLRCSPMKGHSHVYWYRQLPEEGLKFMVYLQKENIIDESGMPKERFSAEFPKEGPSILRIQQVVRGDSAAYFCASSSDRVGNEQYFGPGTRLTVT.

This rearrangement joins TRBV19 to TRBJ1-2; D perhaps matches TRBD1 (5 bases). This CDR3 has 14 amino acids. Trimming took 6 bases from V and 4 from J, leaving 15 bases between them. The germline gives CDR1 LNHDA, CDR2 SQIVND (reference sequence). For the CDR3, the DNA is TGTGCCAGTAGCCTCGGCCAGGGTAGCTATGGCTACACCTTC. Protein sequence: CASSLGQGSYGYTF.

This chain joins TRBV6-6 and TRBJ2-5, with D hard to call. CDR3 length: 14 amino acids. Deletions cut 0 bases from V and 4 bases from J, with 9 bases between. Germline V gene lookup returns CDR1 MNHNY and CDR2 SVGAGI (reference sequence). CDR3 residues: CASSYSFSLETQYF. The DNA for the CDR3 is TGTGCCAGCAGTTACTCGTTCAGCCTAGAGACCCAGTACTTC.

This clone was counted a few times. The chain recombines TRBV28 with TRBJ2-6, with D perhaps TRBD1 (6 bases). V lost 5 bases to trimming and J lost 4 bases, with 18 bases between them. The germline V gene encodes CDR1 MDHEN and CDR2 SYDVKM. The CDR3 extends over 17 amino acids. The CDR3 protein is CASSTAPGQYGANVLTF. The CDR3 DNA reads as TGTGCCAGCAGTACCGCCCCAGGACAGTACGGGGCCAACGTCCTGACTTTC.

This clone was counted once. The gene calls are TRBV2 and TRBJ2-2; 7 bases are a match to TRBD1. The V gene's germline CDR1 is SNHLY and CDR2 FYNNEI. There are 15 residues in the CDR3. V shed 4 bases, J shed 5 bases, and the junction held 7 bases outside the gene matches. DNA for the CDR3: TGTGCCAGCAGTGTCAACAGGGGAAGGACCGGGGAGCTGTTTTTT. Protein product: CASSVNRGRTGELFF. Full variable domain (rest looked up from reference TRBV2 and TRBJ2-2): EPEVTQTPSHQVTQMGQEVILRCVPISNHLYFYWYRQILGQKVEFLVSFYNNEISEKSEIFDDQFSVERPDGSNFTLKIRSTKLEDSAMYFCASSVNRGRTGELFFGEGSRLTVL.

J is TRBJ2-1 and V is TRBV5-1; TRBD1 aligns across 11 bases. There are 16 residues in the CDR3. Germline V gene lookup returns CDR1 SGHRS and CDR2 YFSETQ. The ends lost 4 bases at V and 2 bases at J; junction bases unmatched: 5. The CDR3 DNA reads TGCGCCAGCAGCCCGGGACAGGGGGAACCCTACAATGAGCAGTTCTTC. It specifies CASSPGQGEPYNEQFF.

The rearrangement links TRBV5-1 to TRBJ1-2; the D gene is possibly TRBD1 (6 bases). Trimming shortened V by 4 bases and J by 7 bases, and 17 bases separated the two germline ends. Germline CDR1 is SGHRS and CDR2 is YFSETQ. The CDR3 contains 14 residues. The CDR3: CASSPGSGGLGYTF. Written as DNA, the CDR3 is TGCGCCAGCAGCCCTGGTAGTGGGGGGCTTGGCTACACCTTC.

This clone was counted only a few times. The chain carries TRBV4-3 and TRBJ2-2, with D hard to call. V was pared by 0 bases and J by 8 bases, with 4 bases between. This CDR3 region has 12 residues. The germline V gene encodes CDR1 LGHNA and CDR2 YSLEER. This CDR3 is CASSQERGELFF. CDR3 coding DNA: TGCGCCAGCAGCCAAGAACGGGGGGAGCTGTTTTTT.

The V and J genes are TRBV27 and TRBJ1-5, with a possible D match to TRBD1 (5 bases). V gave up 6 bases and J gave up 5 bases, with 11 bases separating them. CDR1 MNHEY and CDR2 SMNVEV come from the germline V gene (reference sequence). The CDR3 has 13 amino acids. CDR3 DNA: TGTGCCAGCAGAGGGCAGGGCCATCAGCCCCAGCATTTT. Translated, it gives CASRGQGHQPQHF.

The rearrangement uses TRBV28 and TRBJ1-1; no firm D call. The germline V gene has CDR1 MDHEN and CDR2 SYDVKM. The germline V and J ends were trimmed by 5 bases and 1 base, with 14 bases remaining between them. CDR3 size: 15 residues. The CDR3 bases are TGTGCCAGCAGTCGACCCGAAGGGTGGAACACTGAAGCTTTCTTT. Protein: CASSRPEGWNTEAFF.

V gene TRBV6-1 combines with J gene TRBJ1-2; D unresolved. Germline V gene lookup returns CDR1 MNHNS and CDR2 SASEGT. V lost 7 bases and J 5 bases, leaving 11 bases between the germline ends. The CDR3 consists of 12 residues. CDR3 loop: CASKRFPYGYTF. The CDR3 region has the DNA TGTGCCAGCAAGAGGTTCCCGTATGGCTACACCTTC.

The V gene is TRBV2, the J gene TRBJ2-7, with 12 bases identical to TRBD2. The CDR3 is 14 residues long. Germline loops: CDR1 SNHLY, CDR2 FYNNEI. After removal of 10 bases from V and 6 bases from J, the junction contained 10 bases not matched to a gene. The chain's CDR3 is CAISTSGRIGEQYF. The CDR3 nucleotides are TGTGCCATCTCGACTAGCGGGAGAATTGGCGAGCAGTACTTC.

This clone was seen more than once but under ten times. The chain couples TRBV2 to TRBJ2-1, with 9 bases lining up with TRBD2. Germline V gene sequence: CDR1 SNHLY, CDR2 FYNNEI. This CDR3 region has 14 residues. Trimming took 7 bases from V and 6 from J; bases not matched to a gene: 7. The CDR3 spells CASNLAGARNEQFF. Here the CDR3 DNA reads TGTGCCAGCAATTTAGCGGGAGCGCGCAATGAGCAGTTCTTC. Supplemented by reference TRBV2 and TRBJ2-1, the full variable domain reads EPEVTQTPSHQVTQMGQEVILRCVPISNHLYFYWYRQILGQKVEFLVSFYNNEISEKSEIFDDQFSVERPDGSNFTLKIRSTKLEDSAMYFCASNLAGARNEQFFGPGTRLTVL.

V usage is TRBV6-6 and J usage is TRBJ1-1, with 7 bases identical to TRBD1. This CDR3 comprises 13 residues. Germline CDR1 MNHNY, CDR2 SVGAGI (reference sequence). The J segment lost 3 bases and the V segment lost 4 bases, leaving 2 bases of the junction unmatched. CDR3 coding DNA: TGTGCCAGCAGTTTCCAGGGGGACACTGAAGCTTTCTTT. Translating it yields CASSFQGDTEAFF.

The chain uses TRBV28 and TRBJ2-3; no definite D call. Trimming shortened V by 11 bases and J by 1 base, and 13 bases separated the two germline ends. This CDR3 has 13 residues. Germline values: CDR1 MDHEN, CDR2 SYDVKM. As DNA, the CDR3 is TGTGCCGCCTTGGGTGCGGGCACAGATACGCAGTATTTT. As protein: CAALGAGTDTQYF.

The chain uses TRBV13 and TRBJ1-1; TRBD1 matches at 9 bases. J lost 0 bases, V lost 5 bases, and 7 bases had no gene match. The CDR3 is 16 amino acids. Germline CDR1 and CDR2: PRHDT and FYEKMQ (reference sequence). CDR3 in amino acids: CASSVGTGYMNTEAFF. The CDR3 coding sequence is TGTGCCAGCAGCGTCGGGACAGGGTACATGAACACTGAAGCTTTCTTT. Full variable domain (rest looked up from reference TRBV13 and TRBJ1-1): AAGVIQSPRHLIKEKRETATLKCYPIPRHDTVYWYQQGPGQDPQFLISFYEKMQSDKGSIPDRFSAQQFSDYHSELNMSSLELGDSALYFCASSVGTGYMNTEAFFGQGTRLTVV.

CDR3 protein: CASSVDTGRSPLHF. CDR3 nucleotides: TGTGCCAGCAGCGTCGACACGGGTAGATCACCCCTCCACTTT. V gene TRBV9 combines with J gene TRBJ1-6; D is uncertain. CDR3 size: 14 residues. V lost 2 bases and J lost 10, with 13 bases in between. The germline CDR1 and CDR2 sequences are SGDLS and YYNGEE.

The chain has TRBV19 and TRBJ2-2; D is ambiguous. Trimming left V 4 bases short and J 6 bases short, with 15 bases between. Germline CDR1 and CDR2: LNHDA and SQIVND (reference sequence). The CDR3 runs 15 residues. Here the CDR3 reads CASSTVIRAAGELFF. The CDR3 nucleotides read TGTGCCAGTAGTACAGTTATCCGGGCGGCCGGGGAGCTGTTTTTT.

The CDR3 is CASSLGLAAGAEAFF. The CDR3 DNA sequence: TGTGCCAGCAGCTTAGGGTTGGCCGCGGGGGCTGAAGCTTTCTTT. The rearrangement links TRBV7-2 to TRBJ1-1; tentatively, D is TRBD1 (5 bases). CDR3 length: 15 amino acids. Germline V gene lookup returns CDR1 SGHTA and CDR2 FQGNSA. V was clipped by 1 base and J by 6 bases, with 15 bases between them.

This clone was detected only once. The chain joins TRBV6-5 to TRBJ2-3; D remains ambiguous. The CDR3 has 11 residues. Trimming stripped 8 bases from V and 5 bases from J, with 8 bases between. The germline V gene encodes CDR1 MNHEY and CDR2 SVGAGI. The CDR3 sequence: CASGYGDTQYF. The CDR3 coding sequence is TGTGCCAGCGGCTACGGAGATACGCAGTATTTT.